This is a list of T cell receptor beta chains from one sample in a study of blood T cell repertoires in COVID-19. The assay was immunoSEQ multiplex PCR, and TCRdb's table has in-frame clones only and misses some. Here the sample spans 180,000 or so clones, about 88% being singletons. Sequencing used peripheral blood. The receptor set was obtained from a man between 18 and 35 years old with acute or convalescent COVID-19. Each CDR3 is given with its conserved first and last residue. The D gene is left open where the match is weak. Expanded clones are given a class, and other clones once, few, many or no size at all.

v_call: TRBV7-8
clone_size: .
j_call: TRBJ1-1
d_call: .
cdr3_nt: TGTGCCAGCAGCTTATTTATCGGAGACACTGAAGCTTTCTTT
cdr3_aa: CASSLFIGDTEAFF

v_call: TRBV25-1
clone_size: .
j_call: TRBJ2-7
d_call: TRBD1
cdr3_nt: TGTGCCAGCAGTGGATCCGGGACAGGGACCCACGAGCAGTACTTC
cdr3_aa: CASSGSGTGTHEQYF

v_call: TRBV5-1
clone_size: few
j_call: TRBJ1-2
d_call: .
cdr3_nt: TGCGCCAGCAGCTTGACAGGTTCCCCAGCTAACTATGGCTACACCTTC
cdr3_aa: CASSLTGSPANYGYTF

v_call: TRBV30
clone_size: .
j_call: TRBJ1-3
d_call: TRBD1
cdr3_nt: TGTGCCGGGACAGTCGTCTCTGGAAACACCATATATTTT
cdr3_aa: CAGTVVSGNTIYF

v_call: TRBV7-8
clone_size: .
j_call: TRBJ1-2
d_call: TRBD1
cdr3_nt: TGTGCCAGCAGCTTCCAGACAGGGGGAGACTATGGCTACACCTTC
cdr3_aa: CASSFQTGGDYGYTF

v_call: TRBV25-1
clone_size: .
j_call: TRBJ1-2
d_call: .
cdr3_nt: TGTGCCAGCAGTGAATTATCGACAAAAGGCTACACCTTC
cdr3_aa: CASSELSTKGYTF

v_call: TRBV4-1
clone_size: .
j_call: TRBJ1-6
d_call: .
cdr3_nt: TGCGCCAGCAGCCAAGAAACAGGGTATTCACCCCTCCACTTT
cdr3_aa: CASSQETGYSPLHF

v_call: TRBV19
clone_size: .
j_call: TRBJ2-1
d_call: .
cdr3_nt: TGTGCCAGTAGTATCGACAAAGCCTACAATGAGCAGTTCTTC
cdr3_aa: CASSIDKAYNEQFF

v_call: TRBV12-2
clone_size: .
j_call: TRBJ1-6
d_call: .
cdr3_nt: TGTGCAAGTCCCACGGGGGAGGTAAGGAGTCGAAGTTCTAATTCACCCCTCCACTTT
cdr3_aa: CASPTGEVRSRSSNSPLHF

v_call: TRBV6-4
clone_size: once
j_call: TRBJ2-2
d_call: .
cdr3_nt: TGTGCCAGCAGTGACACAAACACCGGGGAGCTGTTTTTT
cdr3_aa: CASSDTNTGELFF

v_call: TRBV5-6
clone_size: .
j_call: TRBJ1-1
d_call: TRBD1
cdr3_nt: TGTGCCAGCAGCTTGGGCCCGGGACAGGGGGCGTACACTGAAGCTTTCTTT
cdr3_aa: CASSLGPGQGAYTEAFF

v_call: TRBV27
clone_size: .
j_call: TRBJ2-3
d_call: .
cdr3_nt: TGTGCCAGCAGTCTTTGGAGCTCGGTTACGCAGTATTTT
cdr3_aa: CASSLWSSVTQYF

v_call: TRBV12-3/TRBV12-4
clone_size: .
j_call: TRBJ1-2
d_call: TRBD1
cdr3_nt: TGTGCCAGCAGTTTACAGGGGGATGGCTACACCTTC
cdr3_aa: CASSLQGDGYTF

v_call: TRBV6-1
clone_size: .
j_call: TRBJ1-3
d_call: .
cdr3_nt: TGTGCCAGCAGTGAAGCGTTCAGGGATGGAAACACCATATATTTT
cdr3_aa: CASSEAFRDGNTIYF

v_call: TRBV30
clone_size: .
j_call: TRBJ2-7
d_call: .
cdr3_nt: TGTGCCTGGAGTGATCGGCGGATATACGAGCAGTACTTC
cdr3_aa: CAWSDRRIYEQYF

v_call: TRBV6-6
clone_size: .
j_call: TRBJ2-1
d_call: .
cdr3_nt: TGTGCCAGCAGTTACGCCCAGCAGGGTGAGCAGTTCTTC
cdr3_aa: CASSYAQQGEQFF

v_call: TRBV10-3
clone_size: .
j_call: TRBJ1-6
d_call: .
cdr3_nt: TGTGCCATCAGTGATGAGGGAGGGGAGGATAATTCACCCCTCCACTTT
cdr3_aa: CAISDEGGEDNSPLHF

v_call: TRBV11-2
clone_size: .
j_call: TRBJ2-3
d_call: .
cdr3_nt: TGTGCCAGCAGCTTAGACGGTCAGGTCTTTTACGATACGCAGTATTTT
cdr3_aa: CASSLDGQVFYDTQYF

v_call: TRBV29-1
clone_size: .
j_call: TRBJ1-2
d_call: .
cdr3_nt: TGCAGCGTTCGTTGGCCCTGGGACACCGACTATGGCTACACCTTC
cdr3_aa: CSVRWPWDTDYGYTF

v_call: TRBV19
clone_size: few
j_call: TRBJ1-5
d_call: .
cdr3_nt: TGTGCCGCCAGTGACAGAGATCAGCCCCAGCATTTT
cdr3_aa: CAASDRDQPQHF

v_call: TRBV7-2
clone_size: .
j_call: TRBJ1-2
d_call: TRBD1
cdr3_nt: TGTGCCAGCAGCTTAGGTGTTGACAGGGGGACGGGTGGCTACACCTTC
cdr3_aa: CASSLGVDRGTGGYTF

v_call: TRBV9
clone_size: once
j_call: TRBJ2-7
d_call: TRBD2
cdr3_nt: TGTGCCAGCAGCGTCGCTAGCGGGTCCTACGAGCAGTACTTC
cdr3_aa: CASSVASGSYEQYF

v_call: TRBV5-6
clone_size: .
j_call: TRBJ1-4
d_call: TRBD1
cdr3_nt: TGTGCCAGCAGCACGACGGCGCTGACAGGGTATGAAAAACTGTTTTTT
cdr3_aa: CASSTTALTGYEKLFF

v_call: TRBV4-1
clone_size: .
j_call: TRBJ1-3
d_call: .
cdr3_nt: TGCGCCAGCAGCCAAGATCGTTTTTTCGGCAGGGGTCAGTCTGGAAACACCATATATTTT
cdr3_aa: CASSQDRFFGRGQSGNTIYF

v_call: TRBV27
clone_size: .
j_call: TRBJ2-1
d_call: .
cdr3_nt: TGTGCCAGCAGTCCAAGTTCGGGCGGGGCAACCTACAATGAGCAGTTCTTC
cdr3_aa: CASSPSSGGATYNEQFF

v_call: TRBV6-6
clone_size: .
j_call: TRBJ1-2
d_call: TRBD1
cdr3_nt: TGTGCCAGCAGTTACTCGACAGGGAACGATGGCTACACCTTC
cdr3_aa: CASSYSTGNDGYTF

v_call: TRBV7-6
clone_size: .
j_call: TRBJ1-1
d_call: .
cdr3_nt: TGTGCCAGCAGCTTAGCTAGGAACACTGAAGCTTTCTTT
cdr3_aa: CASSLARNTEAFF

v_call: TRBV19
clone_size: .
j_call: TRBJ2-7
d_call: .
cdr3_nt: TGTGCCAGTAGTATAGCCCCAGCGACCTACGAGCAGTACTTC
cdr3_aa: CASSIAPATYEQYF

v_call: TRBV7-9
clone_size: .
j_call: TRBJ1-5
d_call: TRBD1
cdr3_nt: TGTGCCAGCAGCCAGGCGAGGGGGCTTAGCAATCAGCCCCAGCATTTT
cdr3_aa: CASSQARGLSNQPQHF

v_call: TRBV6-4
clone_size: .
j_call: TRBJ1-4
d_call: .
cdr3_nt: TGTGCCAGCAGGACCCGACAGGCTTTTAATGAAAAACTGTTTTTT
cdr3_aa: CASRTRQAFNEKLFF

v_call: TRBV15
clone_size: .
j_call: TRBJ1-5
d_call: .
cdr3_nt: TGTGCCACCAGCGGAACCCCGGGAAAAACTTATAGCAATCAGCCCCAGCATTTT
cdr3_aa: CATSGTPGKTYSNQPQHF

v_call: TRBV10-2
clone_size: few
j_call: TRBJ2-1
d_call: .
cdr3_nt: TGCGCCAGCACTCCCGGGAGCTCCTACAATGAGCAGTTCTTC
cdr3_aa: CASTPGSSYNEQFF

v_call: TRBV7-6
clone_size: few
j_call: TRBJ1-2
d_call: TRBD1
cdr3_nt: TGTGCCAGCAGCTTAGTGCCCCGGACAGGGGGGGACTATGGCTACACCTTC
cdr3_aa: CASSLVPRTGGDYGYTF

v_call: TRBV14
clone_size: .
j_call: TRBJ2-5
d_call: .
cdr3_nt: TGTGCCAGCAGCCAAGTTAGTGCGGAGACCCAGTACTTC
cdr3_aa: CASSQVSAETQYF

v_call: TRBV5-1
clone_size: .
j_call: TRBJ2-5
d_call: .
cdr3_nt: TGCGCCAGCAGCCGTGGACAGAGTCAAGAGACCCAGTACTTC
cdr3_aa: CASSRGQSQETQYF

v_call: TRBV18
clone_size: .
j_call: TRBJ1-5
d_call: .
cdr3_nt: TGTGCCAGCTCACCAGGAGAATTCGGGTTTAGCAATCAGCCCCAGCATTTT
cdr3_aa: CASSPGEFGFSNQPQHF

v_call: TRBV30
clone_size: .
j_call: TRBJ1-4
d_call: .
cdr3_nt: TGTGCCTGGAGCCTGGCGGGGGAAAAACTGTTTTTT
cdr3_aa: CAWSLAGEKLFF

v_call: TRBV5-5
clone_size: once
j_call: TRBJ2-3
d_call: TRBD1
cdr3_nt: TGTGCCAGCAGCTCATGGGACAGGAGCACAGATACGCAGTATTTT
cdr3_aa: CASSSWDRSTDTQYF

v_call: TRBV6-4
clone_size: once
j_call: TRBJ2-3
d_call: TRBD2
cdr3_nt: TGTGCCAGCAAACGCGCGGGGGGGAGCACAGATACGCAGTATTTT
cdr3_aa: CASKRAGGSTDTQYF

v_call: TRBV5-1
clone_size: .
j_call: TRBJ2-1
d_call: .
cdr3_nt: TGCGCCAGCAGTCGGAACAGGGCCTCCTACAATGAGCAGTTCTTC
cdr3_aa: CASSRNRASYNEQFF

v_call: TRBV5-5
clone_size: few
j_call: TRBJ1-1
d_call: .
cdr3_nt: TGTGCCAGCAGCTTGCGCCAGGGACAAACTGAAGCTTTCTTT
cdr3_aa: CASSLRQGQTEAFF

v_call: TRBV4-1
clone_size: .
j_call: TRBJ1-5
d_call: TRBD1
cdr3_nt: TGCGCCAGCAGCCAATTTGATCGAGGGGGCACTCAGCCCCAGCATTTT
cdr3_aa: CASSQFDRGGTQPQHF

v_call: TRBV27
clone_size: .
j_call: TRBJ1-2
d_call: TRBD1
cdr3_nt: TGTGCCAGCAGTTTAGGGACAGGGGGCTTTGGCTACACCTTC
cdr3_aa: CASSLGTGGFGYTF

v_call: TRBV9
clone_size: .
j_call: TRBJ1-5
d_call: .
cdr3_nt: TGTGCCAGCAGCGGAGAGCAGGGGTCTCAGCCCCAGCATTTT
cdr3_aa: CASSGEQGSQPQHF

v_call: TRBV5-4
clone_size: .
j_call: TRBJ2-2
d_call: .
cdr3_nt: TGTGCCAGCAGCTTGGAACAGCTAAACACCGGGGAGCTGTTTTTT
cdr3_aa: CASSLEQLNTGELFF

v_call: TRBV10-3
clone_size: .
j_call: TRBJ1-2
d_call: .
cdr3_nt: TGTGCCATCAGTGGCGGAGCTAACTATGGCTACACCTTC
cdr3_aa: CAISGGANYGYTF

v_call: TRBV25-1
clone_size: .
j_call: TRBJ1-6
d_call: TRBD1
cdr3_nt: TGTGCCAGCAGGGAAACAACCGGGACAGGACATAATTCACCCCTCCACTTT
cdr3_aa: CASRETTGTGHNSPLHF

v_call: TRBV7-9
clone_size: few
j_call: TRBJ1-2
d_call: TRBD1
cdr3_nt: TGTGCCAGCAGCCTTGGACAGGGCTATGGCTACACCTTC
cdr3_aa: CASSLGQGYGYTF

v_call: TRBV11-2
clone_size: .
j_call: TRBJ2-1
d_call: TRBD1
cdr3_nt: TGTGCCAGCAGCCTCATACAGGGGTGGGGTGAGCAGTTCTTC
cdr3_aa: CASSLIQGWGEQFF

v_call: TRBV6-6
clone_size: .
j_call: TRBJ1-2
d_call: .
cdr3_nt: TGTGCCAGCAGTTACTCGACAAGGGTCGGGGATGGCTACACCTTC
cdr3_aa: CASSYSTRVGDGYTF

v_call: TRBV7-9
clone_size: .
j_call: TRBJ2-7
d_call: .
cdr3_nt: TGTGCCAGCAGCTTATCTCCTTCCCGCGAGCAGTACTTC
cdr3_aa: CASSLSPSREQYF

v_call: TRBV5-6
clone_size: .
j_call: TRBJ1-1
d_call: .
cdr3_nt: TGTGCCAGCAGCTTGGCCGTAACTGAAGCTTTCTTT
cdr3_aa: CASSLAVTEAFF

v_call: TRBV7-9
clone_size: once
j_call: TRBJ1-4
d_call: .
cdr3_nt: TGTGCCAGCAGCTCGACGGTCCAGGGTGGGGAAAAACTGTTTTTT
cdr3_aa: CASSSTVQGGEKLFF